The 9 T cell receptor beta chains below were found in one sample sequenced in a study of blood T cell repertoires in COVID-19. Repertoires were generated with immunoSEQ multiplex PCR, while TCRdb's copy carries only in-frame clones and drops some. The repertoire has about 46,000 clones, about 84% of them found once; the top ten carry roughly 10%. The sample comprised peripheral blood. The source is a man between 60 and 70 years old with acute or convalescent COVID-19.

V gene TRBV12-3 or TRBV12-4 combines with J gene TRBJ1-1; D is ambiguous. The CDR3 spans 12 residues. V was trimmed by 5 bases and J by 6 bases, leaving 10 bases between them. Here the CDR3 DNA reads TGTGCCAGCAGTACGAGGTACGCTGAAGCTTTCTTT. Protein product: CASSTRYAEAFF.

V is TRBV19 and J is TRBJ1-2; D is perhaps TRBD1 (6 bases). V lost 7 bases and J 2 bases, leaving 11 bases between the germline ends. The CDR3 loop spans 13 amino acids. CDR1 LNHDA and CDR2 SQIVND come from the germline V gene (reference sequence). The CDR3 nucleotides are TGTGCCAGTACCAGGACAGTAAACTATGGCTACACCTTC. Residues: CASTRTVNYGYTF.

The V gene is TRBV9, the J gene TRBJ1-1; no reliable D call. Per the germline V gene, CDR1 is SGDLS and CDR2 is YYNGEE. The CDR3 totals 14 residues. The V end was cut by 0 bases, the J end by 1 base, with 7 bases between. The CDR3: CASSVGGRNTEAFF. The CDR3 DNA reads as TGTGCCAGCAGCGTAGGAGGTAGGAACACTGAAGCTTTCTTT.

This clone was seen a handful of times. The V call is TRBV29-1, the J call TRBJ2-7; TRBD1 agrees at 8 bases. The CDR3 runs to 16 residues. CDR1 is SQVTM and CDR2 is ANQGSEA in the germline V gene. The J segment lost 0 bases and the V segment lost 3 bases, leaving 10 bases of the junction unmatched. CDR3 in DNA: TGCAGCGTTGACCCGGAAGGGACAGGCGTCTCCTACGAGCAGTACTTC. Translating gives CSVDPEGTGVSYEQYF.

The sample holds one count of this clone. The chain combines TRBV6-1 with TRBJ1-4; D not certain. Germline loops: CDR1 MNHNS, CDR2 SASEGT. The CDR3 covers 15 residues. The V gene lost 1 base and the J gene lost 6 bases, with 12 bases spanning the gap. The CDR3 DNA is TGTGCCAGCAGTGAAGTCTGGGCCCCGGATGAAAAACTGTTTTTT. Its translation: CASSEVWAPDEKLFF.

CDR3 loop: CSVGGQGAGTEAFF. DNA of the CDR3: TGCAGCGTTGGGGGACAGGGGGCAGGTACTGAAGCTTTCTTT. The chain combines TRBV29-1 with TRBJ1-1; the match to TRBD1 covers 12 bases. The CDR3 loop spans 14 amino acids. Per the germline V gene, CDR1 is SQVTM and CDR2 is ANQGSEA. The junction had 5 bases not matched to a gene; V was cut back by 4 bases and J by 5 bases. Full variable domain (outside the CDR3, taken from reference TRBV29-1 and TRBJ1-1): SAVISQKPSRDICQRGTSLTIQCQVDSQVTMMFWYRQQPGQSLTLIATANQGSEATYESGFVIDKFPISRPNLTFSTLTVSNMSPEDSSIYLCSVGGQGAGTEAFFGQGTRLTVV.

The V call is TRBV2, the J call TRBJ1-2; possibly TRBD1 for D (5 bases). Germline CDR1 SNHLY, CDR2 FYNNEI. This CDR3 is 14 amino acids long. V gave up 7 bases and J gave up 8 bases, with 20 bases separating them. CDR3: CASNPRQGPLGYTF. DNA of the CDR3: TGTGCCAGCAATCCAAGGCAGGGTCCTTTGGGCTACACCTTC. Drawing the rest from reference TRBV2 and TRBJ1-2, the complete variable domain is EPEVTQTPSHQVTQMGQEVILRCVPISNHLYFYWYRQILGQKVEFLVSFYNNEISEKSEIFDDQFSVERPDGSNFTLKIRSTKLEDSAMYFCASNPRQGPLGYTFGSGTRLTVV.

V usage is TRBV6-2 or TRBV6-3 and J usage is TRBJ2-1, with 10 bases matching TRBD2. Germline V gene data show CDR1 as MNHEY and CDR2 as SVGEGT. V shed 5 bases, J shed 4 bases, and the junction held 2 bases outside the gene matches. The CDR3 is 14 residues long. The CDR3 sequence is CASSGLAVYNEQFF. The CDR3 nucleotides read TGTGCCAGCAGTGGACTAGCGGTATACAATGAGCAGTTCTTC.

V usage is TRBV6-5 and J usage is TRBJ1-2; 7 positions match TRBD1. The V gene's germline CDR1 is MNHEY and CDR2 SVGAGI. V was pared by 7 bases and J by 4 bases, with 12 bases of the junction left unmatched. This CDR3 contains 15 residues. The CDR3 here is CASTRSGGRSYGYTF. CDR3 in DNA: TGTGCCAGCACCCGATCAGGGGGTCGTAGCTATGGCTACACCTTC.